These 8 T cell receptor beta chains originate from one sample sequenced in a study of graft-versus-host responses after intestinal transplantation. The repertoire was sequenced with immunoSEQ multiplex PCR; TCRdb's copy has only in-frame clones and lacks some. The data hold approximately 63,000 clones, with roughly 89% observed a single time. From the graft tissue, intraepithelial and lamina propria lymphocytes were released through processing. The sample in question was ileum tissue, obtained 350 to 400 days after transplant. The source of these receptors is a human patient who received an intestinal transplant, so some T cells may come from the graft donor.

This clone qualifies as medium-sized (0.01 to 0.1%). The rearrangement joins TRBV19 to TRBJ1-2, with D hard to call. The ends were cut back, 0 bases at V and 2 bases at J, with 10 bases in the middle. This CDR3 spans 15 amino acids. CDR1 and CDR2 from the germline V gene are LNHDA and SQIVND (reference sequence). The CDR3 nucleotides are TGTGCCAGTAGTATAGATCATACGGCCAACTATGGCTACACCTTC. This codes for CASSIDHTANYGYTF.

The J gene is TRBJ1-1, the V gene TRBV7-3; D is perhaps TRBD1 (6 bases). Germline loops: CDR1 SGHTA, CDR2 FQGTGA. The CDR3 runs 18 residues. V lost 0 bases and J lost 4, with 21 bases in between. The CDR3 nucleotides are TGTGCCAGCAGCTTAACGGTCATTGACAGGCTTGATTGCACTGAAGCTTTCTTT. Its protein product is CASSLTVIDRLDCTEAFF.

CDR3 protein: CATGSGVSTGELFF. The CDR3 DNA reads TGTGCCACCGGGTCAGGGGTGAGCACCGGGGAGCTGTTTTTT. V and J are TRBV2 and TRBJ2-2; tentatively, D is TRBD1 (6 bases). CDR3 length equals 14 residues. Trimming took off 10 bases at V and 4 bases at J, with 16 bases between the two ends. Germline CDR1 SNHLY, CDR2 FYNNEI.

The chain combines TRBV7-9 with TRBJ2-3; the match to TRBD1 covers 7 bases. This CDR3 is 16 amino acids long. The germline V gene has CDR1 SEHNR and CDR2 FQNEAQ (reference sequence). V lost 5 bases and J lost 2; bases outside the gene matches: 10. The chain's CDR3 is CASSLIGQDFTDTQYF. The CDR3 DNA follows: TGTGCCAGCAGCCTTATCGGACAGGACTTCACAGATACGCAGTATTTT.

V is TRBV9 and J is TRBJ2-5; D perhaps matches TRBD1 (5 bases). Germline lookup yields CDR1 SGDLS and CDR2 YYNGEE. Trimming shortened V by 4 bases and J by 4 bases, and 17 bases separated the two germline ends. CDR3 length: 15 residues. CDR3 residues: CASSHVGQGGETQYF. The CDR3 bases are TGTGCCAGCAGCCACGTGGGGCAGGGCGGAGAGACCCAGTACTTC.

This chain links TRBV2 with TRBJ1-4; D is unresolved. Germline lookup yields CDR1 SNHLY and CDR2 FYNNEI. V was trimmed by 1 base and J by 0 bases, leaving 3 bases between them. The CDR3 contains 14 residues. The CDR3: CASSEGATNEKLFF. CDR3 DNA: TGTGCCAGCAGTGAAGGGGCAACTAATGAAAAACTGTTTTTT.

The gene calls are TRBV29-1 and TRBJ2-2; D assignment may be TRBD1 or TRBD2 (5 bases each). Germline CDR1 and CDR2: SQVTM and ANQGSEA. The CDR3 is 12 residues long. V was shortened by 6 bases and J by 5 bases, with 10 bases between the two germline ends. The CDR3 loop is CSVGETTGELFF. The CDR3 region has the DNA TGCAGCGTGGGGGAAACTACCGGGGAGCTGTTTTTT.

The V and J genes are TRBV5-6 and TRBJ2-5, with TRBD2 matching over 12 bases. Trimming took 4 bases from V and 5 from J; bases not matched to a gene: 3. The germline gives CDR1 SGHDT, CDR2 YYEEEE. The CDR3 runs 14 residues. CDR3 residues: CASSLAGGRETQYF. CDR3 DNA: TGTGCCAGCAGCCTAGCGGGAGGGCGGGAGACCCAGTACTTC.